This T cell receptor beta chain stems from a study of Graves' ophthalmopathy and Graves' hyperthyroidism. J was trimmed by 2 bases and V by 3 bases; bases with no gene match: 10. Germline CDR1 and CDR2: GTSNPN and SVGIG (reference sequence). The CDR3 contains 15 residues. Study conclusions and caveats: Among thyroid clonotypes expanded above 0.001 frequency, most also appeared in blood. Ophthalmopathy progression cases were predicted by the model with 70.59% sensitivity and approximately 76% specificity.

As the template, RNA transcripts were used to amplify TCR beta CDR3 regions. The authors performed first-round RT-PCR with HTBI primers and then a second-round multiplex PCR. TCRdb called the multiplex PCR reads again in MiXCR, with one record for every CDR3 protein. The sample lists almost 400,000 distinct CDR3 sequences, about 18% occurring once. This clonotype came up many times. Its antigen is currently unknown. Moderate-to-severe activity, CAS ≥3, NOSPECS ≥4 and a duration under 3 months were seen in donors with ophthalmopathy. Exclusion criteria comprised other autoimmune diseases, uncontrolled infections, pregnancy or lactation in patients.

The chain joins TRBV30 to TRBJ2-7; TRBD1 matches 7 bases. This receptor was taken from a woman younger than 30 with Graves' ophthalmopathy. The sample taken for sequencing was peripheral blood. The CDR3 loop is CAWRSPGTAPYEQYF. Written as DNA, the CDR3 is TGTGCCTGGAGGTCCCCCGGGACAGCACCCTACGAGCAGTACTTC. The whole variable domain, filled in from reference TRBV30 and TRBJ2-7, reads SQTIHQWPATLVQPVGSPLSLECTVEGTSNPNLYWYRQAAGRGLQLLFYSVGIGQISSEVPQNLSASRPQDRQFILSSKKLLLSDSGFYLCAWRSPGTAPYEQYFGPGTRLTVT.